Listed below are T cell receptor beta chains from one sample, sequenced in a study of cytomegalovirus exposure and HLA in healthy donors. Measured with immunoSEQ multiplex PCR; TCRdb has only the in-frame clones, and not every one. This table holds around 200,000 clones, 88% found once. Sequenced: PBMCs. These receptors were collected from a woman younger than 30 in good health and CMV-seronegative. CDR3s include the opening cysteine and the closing phenylalanine or tryptophan. The D gene is left open where the match is weak. A row's size may be missing; if present it is once, few, many or a size class.

clone size: once; V gene: TRBV28; J gene: TRBJ1-1; D gene: .; CDR3 DNA: TGTGCCAGCAGTTTAGCAGGAAAGGGCGGGACTGAAGCTTTCTTT; CDR3 protein: CASSLAGKGGTEAFF
clone size: .; V gene: TRBV9; J gene: TRBJ1-2; D gene: TRBD1; CDR3 DNA: TGTGCCAGCAGCATCAGGACAGGGGGAAAAGATGGCTACACCTTC; CDR3 protein: CASSIRTGGKDGYTF
clone size: once; V gene: TRBV2; J gene: TRBJ2-5; D gene: .; CDR3 DNA: TGTGCCAGCAGTGAGTTGGAGGGCGAACAAGAGACCCAGTACTTC; CDR3 protein: CASSELEGEQETQYF
clone size: .; V gene: TRBV9; J gene: TRBJ2-7; D gene: TRBD1; CDR3 DNA: TGTGCCAGCAGCGAGGGGGACAGTACTTCCTACGAGCAGTACTTC; CDR3 protein: CASSEGDSTSYEQYF
clone size: .; V gene: TRBV19; J gene: TRBJ2-1; D gene: .; CDR3 DNA: TGTGCCAGTAGTATCAGGGGTACCGGCACTAGACACAATGAGCAGTTCTTC; CDR3 protein: CASSIRGTGTRHNEQFF
clone size: .; V gene: TRBV7-2; J gene: TRBJ2-7; D gene: TRBD2; CDR3 DNA: TGTGCCAGCAGCCTAGGACTAGCGGGAGGATCCATCTACGAGCAGTACTTC; CDR3 protein: CASSLGLAGGSIYEQYF
clone size: once; V gene: TRBV28; J gene: TRBJ2-6; D gene: TRBD1; CDR3 DNA: TGTGCCAGCAGTAGCCGACAGGGAGTCTCTGGGGCCAACGTCCTGACTTTC; CDR3 protein: CASSSRQGVSGANVLTF
clone size: .; V gene: TRBV5-6; J gene: TRBJ2-7; D gene: TRBD1; CDR3 DNA: TGTGCCAGCAGCTTGGGCTCCACCGGACAGGGTCGTTACGAGCAGTACTTC; CDR3 protein: CASSLGSTGQGRYEQYF
clone size: .; V gene: TRBV27; J gene: TRBJ2-7; D gene: .; CDR3 DNA: TGTGCCAGCAGCCCGACGGGATTATCCTACGAGCAGTACTTC; CDR3 protein: CASSPTGLSYEQYF
clone size: .; V gene: TRBV5-6; J gene: TRBJ2-5; D gene: TRBD1; CDR3 DNA: TGTGCCAGCAGCTTACCCAGGGGGGAGACCCAGTACTTC; CDR3 protein: CASSLPRGETQYF
clone size: .; V gene: TRBV4-3; J gene: TRBJ2-7; D gene: .; CDR3 DNA: TGCGCCAGCAGCCCCTCGCGGGGAGCCTACGAGCAGTACTTC; CDR3 protein: CASSPSRGAYEQYF
clone size: .; V gene: TRBV2; J gene: TRBJ2-7; D gene: TRBD1; CDR3 DNA: TGTGCCAGCAGTGACGGTCGTTCAGGGGGATCCTACGAGCAGTACTTC; CDR3 protein: CASSDGRSGGSYEQYF
clone size: .; V gene: TRBV2; J gene: TRBJ2-3; D gene: TRBD2; CDR3 DNA: TGTGCCAGCAGTGAAGGACTAGCGGGAGATACGCAGTATTTT; CDR3 protein: CASSEGLAGDTQYF
clone size: .; V gene: TRBV19; J gene: TRBJ1-3; D gene: .; CDR3 DNA: TGTGTCAACATCGGGGGGACCAACACAGGAACTGGAAACACCATATATTTT; CDR3 protein: CVNIGGTNTGTGNTIYF
clone size: .; V gene: TRBV5-1; J gene: TRBJ2-1; D gene: TRBD1; CDR3 DNA: TGCGCCAGCAGCATCACCTCGGGACAGTACAATGAGCAGTTCTTC; CDR3 protein: CASSITSGQYNEQFF
clone size: .; V gene: TRBV4-1; J gene: TRBJ2-1; D gene: TRBD2; CDR3 DNA: TGCGCCAGCAGCCAAGCGGGGTTCGGGGTATTAGCGGGAGACGACAATGAGCAGTTCTTC; CDR3 protein: CASSQAGFGVLAGDDNEQFF
clone size: .; V gene: TRBV13; J gene: TRBJ2-7; D gene: .; CDR3 DNA: TGTGCCAGCAGCGCAGGGGTGGGATCTTACGAGCAGTACTTC; CDR3 protein: CASSAGVGSYEQYF
clone size: .; V gene: TRBV27; J gene: TRBJ1-5; D gene: TRBD1; CDR3 DNA: TGTGCCAGCAGCCGATTGGGACAGGGAAGCAATCAGCCCCAGCATTTT; CDR3 protein: CASSRLGQGSNQPQHF
clone size: .; V gene: TRBV2; J gene: TRBJ2-1; D gene: .; CDR3 DNA: TGTGCCAGCAGTGTTGCAGGCTCGTCCTACAATGAGCAGTTCTTC; CDR3 protein: CASSVAGSSYNEQFF
clone size: .; V gene: TRBV2; J gene: TRBJ2-7; D gene: .; CDR3 DNA: TGTGCCAGCAGTGAGGGGGGATACGGCTACGAGCAGTACTTC; CDR3 protein: CASSEGGYGYEQYF
clone size: .; V gene: TRBV7-8; J gene: TRBJ2-7; D gene: .; CDR3 DNA: TGTGCCAGCAGCTTAGTATCCGGGGGCGAGCAGTACTTC; CDR3 protein: CASSLVSGGEQYF
clone size: .; V gene: TRBV19; J gene: TRBJ2-1; D gene: TRBD1; CDR3 DNA: TGTGCCAGTAGTAAAACAGGGGGACGGGACAATGAGCAGTTCTTC; CDR3 protein: CASSKTGGRDNEQFF
clone size: .; V gene: TRBV19; J gene: TRBJ2-7; D gene: .; CDR3 DNA: TGTGCCAGTAGCCAGGCCCTCGATCCCGAGCAGTACTTC; CDR3 protein: CASSQALDPEQYF
clone size: .; V gene: TRBV29-1; J gene: TRBJ1-1; D gene: .; CDR3 DNA: TGCAGCGTTCAGCGGGACATGAACACTGAAGCTTTCTTT; CDR3 protein: CSVQRDMNTEAFF
clone size: .; V gene: TRBV2; J gene: TRBJ2-7; D gene: .; CDR3 DNA: TGTGCCAGCAGTGAATCTGGGGCGACCTACGAGCAGTACTTC; CDR3 protein: CASSESGATYEQYF
clone size: .; V gene: TRBV19; J gene: TRBJ1-1; D gene: TRBD1; CDR3 DNA: TGTGCCAGTAGTGATCCCAGGGGGCAGGACACTGAAGCTTTCTTT; CDR3 protein: CASSDPRGQDTEAFF
clone size: .; V gene: TRBV27; J gene: TRBJ1-1; D gene: .; CDR3 DNA: TGTGCCAGCACCCCACTGGGAGGCACTGAAGCTTTCTTT; CDR3 protein: CASTPLGGTEAFF
clone size: .; V gene: TRBV27; J gene: TRBJ2-7; D gene: .; CDR3 DNA: TGTGCCAGCACCCGGCTCGGGAGTCCCTACGAGCAGTACTTC; CDR3 protein: CASTRLGSPYEQYF
clone size: .; V gene: TRBV7-2; J gene: TRBJ2-3; D gene: TRBD2; CDR3 DNA: TGTGCCAGCAGCTTAGCAGCGGGAGGCACAGATACGCAGTATTTT; CDR3 protein: CASSLAAGGTDTQYF
clone size: .; V gene: TRBV5-1; J gene: TRBJ2-2; D gene: TRBD1; CDR3 DNA: TGCGCCAGCAGCCCGGGACAGGGGACCGGGGAGCTGTTTTTT; CDR3 protein: CASSPGQGTGELFF
clone size: .; V gene: TRBV13; J gene: TRBJ2-3; D gene: .; CDR3 DNA: TGTGCCAGCAGCGCCTACACAGATACGCAGTATTTT; CDR3 protein: CASSAYTDTQYF
clone size: .; V gene: TRBV5-1; J gene: TRBJ1-4; D gene: TRBD1; CDR3 DNA: TGCGCCAGCAGCTCGGAGTACGGACAGGGAAGTGAAAAACTGTTTTTT; CDR3 protein: CASSSEYGQGSEKLFF
clone size: .; V gene: TRBV28; J gene: TRBJ2-7; D gene: TRBD1; CDR3 DNA: TGTGCCAGCAGACCCCCGACAGGGGGCTACGAGCAGTACTTC; CDR3 protein: CASRPPTGGYEQYF
clone size: .; V gene: TRBV28; J gene: TRBJ2-2; D gene: TRBD2; CDR3 DNA: TGTGCCAGCAGGGAGCGGGAGGGCCTCGGCACCGGGGAGCTGTTTTTT; CDR3 protein: CASREREGLGTGELFF
clone size: few; V gene: TRBV29-1; J gene: TRBJ1-2; D gene: .; CDR3 DNA: TGCAGCGTTCTGGGGGGGGATGGCTACACCTTC; CDR3 protein: CSVLGGDGYTF
clone size: .; V gene: TRBV6-4; J gene: TRBJ1-2; D gene: TRBD1; CDR3 DNA: TGTGCCAGCAGTGAAAGACAGGGAGGCTATGGCTACACCTTC; CDR3 protein: CASSERQGGYGYTF
clone size: .; V gene: TRBV5-6; J gene: TRBJ2-7; D gene: TRBD2; CDR3 DNA: TGTGCCAGCAGTTACTGGACTAGCGGCTCCTACGAGCAGTACTTC; CDR3 protein: CASSYWTSGSYEQYF
clone size: few; V gene: TRBV27; J gene: TRBJ1-2; D gene: TRBD1; CDR3 DNA: TGTGCCAGCAGTTTGACAGGGGGATATGGCTACACCTTC; CDR3 protein: CASSLTGGYGYTF
clone size: .; V gene: TRBV21-1; J gene: TRBJ2-7; D gene: .; CDR3 DNA: TGTGCCAGCAGCCAAGGGGCTTGGCTTTCCTACGAGCAGTACTTC; CDR3 protein: CASSQGAWLSYEQYF
clone size: .; V gene: TRBV7-2; J gene: TRBJ2-1; D gene: .; CDR3 DNA: TGTGCCAGCAGCCTGGGGGCTAGCGGTTACAATGAGCAGTTCTTC; CDR3 protein: CASSLGASGYNEQFF
clone size: .; V gene: TRBV19; J gene: TRBJ1-1; D gene: .; CDR3 DNA: TGTGCCAGTAGTATAGGGGCTTTCATGAACACTGAAGCTTTCTTT; CDR3 protein: CASSIGAFMNTEAFF
clone size: .; V gene: TRBV7-9; J gene: TRBJ2-1; D gene: TRBD2; CDR3 DNA: TGTGCCAGCAGCTTAGGGCCCAGCGGGAGAGGGCAGTTCTTC; CDR3 protein: CASSLGPSGRGQFF
clone size: .; V gene: TRBV19; J gene: TRBJ2-3; D gene: TRBD2; CDR3 DNA: TGTGCCAGTAGTATAGGGGTTCAAGCGGGAGGAACAGATACGCAGTATTTT; CDR3 protein: CASSIGVQAGGTDTQYF
clone size: .; V gene: TRBV9; J gene: TRBJ2-7; D gene: .; CDR3 DNA: TGTGCCAGCAGCCCCAGGACAGACGGTTACGAGCAGTACTTC; CDR3 protein: CASSPRTDGYEQYF
clone size: few; V gene: TRBV6-1; J gene: TRBJ2-5; D gene: .; CDR3 DNA: TGTGCCAGCAGGAAGGGTGAGGGCTTCCAAGAGACCCAGTACTTC; CDR3 protein: CASRKGEGFQETQYF
clone size: .; V gene: TRBV5-1; J gene: TRBJ2-7; D gene: .; CDR3 DNA: TGCGCCAGCAGCCAAAGCGGGTTCTACGAGCAGTACTTC; CDR3 protein: CASSQSGFYEQYF
clone size: few; V gene: TRBV25-1; J gene: TRBJ2-1; D gene: TRBD2; CDR3 DNA: TGTGCCAGCAGTCCCCGCAGGGTAGCGGGGAGATACAATGAGCAGTTCTTC; CDR3 protein: CASSPRRVAGRYNEQFF
clone size: .; V gene: TRBV5-6; J gene: TRBJ1-4; D gene: TRBD1; CDR3 DNA: TGTGCCAGCAGCTTGGGGGACAGAACTGAAAAACTGTTTTTT; CDR3 protein: CASSLGDRTEKLFF
clone size: .; V gene: TRBV28; J gene: TRBJ1-2; D gene: TRBD1; CDR3 DNA: TGTGCCAGCAGTCGGACAGGCTATGGCTACACCTTC; CDR3 protein: CASSRTGYGYTF